The 25 T cell receptor beta chains below come from one sample, sequenced in a study of regulatory T cells in long-lasting Graves disease. Time point specified: persistent/refractory GD, antithyroid drugs over 5 years with positive TRAb. Researchers made the TCR library from RNA that was extracted from PBMCs. Library construction for TCR beta used iRepertoire HTBI primers and Arm-PCR of CDR3 regions. TCRdb fed the multiplex PCR reads into MiXCR, producing one record per CDR3 protein. Here the sample spans approximately 400,000 distinct CDR3 sequences, under 25% being singletons. The sequenced sample was peripheral blood mononuclear cells (PBMCs), obtained when the disease was refractory, from a patient treated with antithyroid drugs. The receptors originated from a female donor with Graves disease.

The gene calls are TRBV5-1 and TRBJ1-1; no reliable D call. The CDR3 runs to 14 residues. V was trimmed by 1 base and J by 1 base, leaving 8 bases between them. In germline, CDR1 is SGHRS, CDR2 YFSETQ. CDR3 sequence (DNA): TGCGCCAGCAGCTTGCAGTCGGGGAACACTGAAGCTTTCTTT. Amino acid sequence: CASSLQSGNTEAFF.

The DNA for the CDR3 is TGTGCCTGGAGGAACGACGTTGGTACCGGGGAGCTGTTTTTT. It specifies CAWRNDVGTGELFF. The chain joins TRBV30 to TRBJ2-2; D gene unclear. The germline gives CDR1 GTSNPN, CDR2 SVGIG (reference sequence). This CDR3 is 14 amino acids long. The ends were cut back, 3 bases at V and 5 bases at J, with 13 bases in the middle.

Many counts were recorded for this clonotype. The V and J genes are TRBV12-3 or TRBV12-4 and TRBJ1-5, with a tentative D call TRBD1 (5 bases). The CDR3 has 15 residues. The V end was cut by 6 bases, the J end by 7 bases, with 19 bases between. The CDR3 loop is CASSIGTVGKQPQHF. CDR3 sequence (DNA): TGTGCCAGCAGCATCGGGACGGTGGGTAAGCAGCCCCAGCATTTT.

This clonotype occurred a few times. The chain couples TRBV13 to TRBJ1-2; perhaps TRBD1 as D (5 bases). The CDR3 runs 13 residues. Germline V gene sequence: CDR1 PRHDT, CDR2 FYEKMQ (reference sequence). With 4 bases removed from V and 4 bases from J, the gap between germline ends came to 10 bases. CDR3 region: CASSSSGTYGYTF. The CDR3 DNA reads as TGTGCCAGCAGCTCTTCGGGGACCTATGGCTACACCTTC.

In its sample, this clonotype was seen many times. The chain carries TRBV28 and TRBJ2-7; TRBD2 aligns across 8 bases. The junction had 18 bases not matched to a gene; V was cut back by 8 bases and J by 0 bases. The CDR3 is 18 residues long. Germline CDR1 MDHEN, CDR2 SYDVKM. The CDR3 nucleotides read TGTGCCAGCCCCCCTCCTGGGAGGAGTAGCGGGAACTCCTACGAGCAGTACTTC. This gives the protein CASPPPGRSSGNSYEQYF.

In its sample, this clonotype was seen a few times. The genes are TRBV30 and TRBJ2-6; a weak D match, TRBD1 (5 bases). CDR3 length equals 16 residues. Germline CDR1 GTSNPN, CDR2 SVGIG (reference sequence). V shed 1 base and J shed 0 bases, with 10 bases lying between them. CDR3 in amino acids: CAWSGTGRSGANVLTF. In nucleotides, the CDR3 is TGTGCCTGGAGTGGAACAGGCCGCTCTGGGGCCAACGTCCTGACTTTC.

V is TRBV3-1 and J is TRBJ2-5; D may correspond to TRBD1 or TRBD2 (5 bases each). CDR1 is LGHDT, CDR2 YNNKEL, per germline (reference sequence). This CDR3 contains 15 residues. The ends were cut back, 0 bases at V and 2 bases at J, with 10 bases in the middle. For the CDR3, the DNA is TGTGCCAGCAGCCAAGATCCCGGGGCGCAAGAGACCCAGTACTTC. Amino acids: CASSQDPGAQETQYF.

In regard to this clonotype: At one of its ends the junction is not consistent with the germline gene, which may arise from a read error. V usage is TRBV7-9 and J usage is TRBJ2-2; TRBD2 matches 9 bases. There are 14 residues in the CDR3. Germline V lookup: CDR1 SEHNR, CDR2 FQNEAQ (reference sequence). The CDR3 DNA reads TGTGCCAGCAGCCTAGCGGGGACGTCCGGGGAGCTGTTTTTT. Its translation: CASSLAGTSGELFF.

The rearrangement joins TRBV11-3 to TRBJ2-1; 11 nucleotides match TRBD1. The V gene's germline CDR1 is SGHNT and CDR2 YENEEA. CDR3 length: 15 residues. V shed 5 bases, J shed 8 bases, and the junction held 8 bases outside the gene matches. The CDR3 DNA reads TGTGCCAGCAGCGTCGGACAGGGGGCGGGTGATGAGCAGTTCTTC. Translating it yields CASSVGQGAGDEQFF.

This clonotype appeared many times. CDR3 in amino acids: CASSSGQGLMGEQYF. DNA of the CDR3: TGTGCCAGCAGTTCGGGACAGGGGTTAATGGGCGAGCAGTACTTC. This chain uses TRBV12-3 or TRBV12-4 with TRBJ2-7; TRBD1 matches 10 bases. This CDR3 spans 15 amino acids. V was clipped by 4 bases and J by 6 bases; unmatched bases: 9.

This clonotype was observed at least ten times. The chain couples TRBV2 to TRBJ2-7, with 7 positions matching TRBD1. Trimming removed 8 bases from V and 1 base from J; junction bases left unmatched: 20. The CDR3 spans 18 residues. Germline loops: CDR1 SNHLY, CDR2 FYNNEI. The CDR3 here is CASARDRDRPLKSYEQYF. The CDR3 coding sequence is TGTGCCAGCGCTCGAGACCGGGACAGACCGTTGAAATCCTACGAGCAGTACTTC.

This clonotype came up once. V is TRBV19 and J is TRBJ1-5; D is possibly TRBD1 (5 bases). V shed 7 bases and J shed 2 bases, with 15 bases lying between them. The germline CDR1 and CDR2 sequences are LNHDA and SQIVND (reference sequence). The CDR3 is 15 amino acids. The CDR3 here is CASILTAEGNQPQHF. The DNA of the CDR3 is TGTGCCAGTATCCTGACAGCGGAAGGCAATCAGCCCCAGCATTTT. The variable domain in full, completed from reference TRBV19 and TRBJ1-5, reads DGGITQSPKYLFRKEGQNVTLSCEQNLNHDAMYWYRQDPGQGLRLIYYSQIVNDFQKGDIAEGYSVSREKKESFPLTVTSAQKNPTAFYLCASILTAEGNQPQHFGDGTRLSIL.

This clonotype was found many times. The chain is built from TRBV2 and TRBJ1-1; D is unclear. The germline V gene has CDR1 SNHLY and CDR2 FYNNEI. Trimming left V 8 bases short and J 10 bases short, with 17 bases between. CDR3 length: 12 residues. The CDR3 sequence: CASVPQVPGAFF. In nucleotides, the CDR3 is TGTGCCAGCGTTCCCCAGGTTCCCGGAGCTTTCTTT. The full variable domain, completed using reference TRBV2 and TRBJ1-1, is EPEVTQTPSHQVTQMGQEVILRCVPISNHLYFYWYRQILGQKVEFLVSFYNNEISEKSEIFDDQFSVERPDGSNFTLKIRSTKLEDSAMYFCASVPQVPGAFFGQGTRLTVV.

This clonotype was detected ten times or more. The chain couples TRBV27 to TRBJ1-5; the match to TRBD1 covers 12 bases. This CDR3 comprises 14 residues. Germline CDR1 and CDR2: MNHEY and SMNVEV (reference sequence). Losses at the gene ends were 6 bases for V and 6 bases for J; bases not matched to a gene: 3. The CDR3 sequence: CASRGTGGVQPQHF. CDR3 bases: TGTGCCAGCAGGGGGACAGGGGGCGTTCAGCCCCAGCATTTT.

In DNA, the CDR3 is TGCAGTGCTAGAGATCTGAGGGGAGCTGGTGAGCAGTTCTTC. It translates to CSARDLRGAGEQFF. The chain combines TRBV20-1 with TRBJ2-1; perhaps D is TRBD1 or TRBD2 (5 bases each). V was cut by 0 bases and J by 9 bases, with 15 bases left in between. Germline CDR1 reads DFQATT; CDR2 reads SNEGSKA (reference sequence). The CDR3 contains 14 residues.

The J gene is TRBJ1-4, the V gene TRBV2, with a weak D call TRBD1 (5 bases). The length of the CDR3 is 13 residues. V gave up 7 bases and J gave up 8 bases, with 14 bases separating them. In germline, CDR1 is SNHLY, CDR2 FYNNEI. CDR3: CASKLRGGEKLFF. For the CDR3, the DNA is TGTGCCAGCAAGTTGCGCGGGGGGGAAAAACTGTTTTTT.

The rearrangement uses TRBV29-1 and TRBJ2-7, with 10 bases matching TRBD2. The CDR3 consists of 13 residues. CDR1 is SQVTM, CDR2 ANQGSEA, per germline. V dropped 5 bases and J dropped 6; count of bases not matched to a gene: 7. Here the CDR3 reads CSVLGTSEIEQYF. The CDR3 region has the DNA TGCAGCGTTCTCGGGACTAGCGAAATCGAGCAGTACTTC.

The chain carries TRBV12-3 or TRBV12-4 and TRBJ2-1; TRBD2 might be the D (6 bases). V lost 3 bases, J lost 9 bases, and 9 bases lay in between. This CDR3 is built from 12 residues. The CDR3 protein is CASSFAGSEQFF. The CDR3 DNA is TGTGCCAGCAGTTTTGCGGGGAGTGAGCAGTTCTTC.

This clonotype was picked up a small number of times. The genes are TRBV3-1 and TRBJ1-2; D not resolved. V was shortened by 1 base and J by 4 bases, with 16 bases between the two germline ends. The CDR3 consists of 16 residues. Germline V lookup: CDR1 LGHDT, CDR2 YNNKEL (reference sequence). The CDR3 region is CASSQGGPDDLYGYTF. Here the CDR3 DNA reads TGTGCCAGCAGCCAAGGCGGGCCAGACGACCTCTATGGCTACACCTTC.

This clonotype was observed a few times. CDR3 nucleotide sequence: TGTGCCAGCAGTTCCGGGACTAGCGGGAGGGCCTGGAATGAGCAGTTCTTC. As protein: CASSSGTSGRAWNEQFF. This chain uses TRBV12-3 or TRBV12-4 with TRBJ2-1, with 16 bases aligning to TRBD2. The CDR3 has 17 amino acids. Losses at the gene ends were 4 bases for V and 7 bases for J; bases not matched to a gene: 7.

This clonotype has a handful of counts. The chain links TRBV7-9 to TRBJ1-1, with 7 bases that match TRBD1. The germline CDR1 and CDR2 sequences are SEHNR and FQNEAQ (reference sequence). The trim removed 8 bases at V and 7 bases at J, leaving 4 bases unmatched. CDR3 length equals 11 residues. This CDR3 reads CASERTGEAFF. For the CDR3, the DNA is TGTGCCAGCGAGAGGACAGGTGAAGCTTTCTTT.

The table lists this clonotype with many counts. V gene TRBV2 combines with J gene TRBJ2-5; TRBD1 might be the D (6 bases). CDR1 and CDR2 from the germline V gene are SNHLY and FYNNEI. V lost 11 bases, J lost 4 bases, and 20 bases lay in between. The CDR3 sequence is 14 residues long. The CDR3 DNA sequence: TGTGCCGCGAAAGAACAGGGCCCCGGAGAGACCCAGTACTTC. Amino acid sequence: CAAKEQGPGETQYF. Filled out from reference TRBV2 and TRBJ2-5, the complete variable domain reads EPEVTQTPSHQVTQMGQEVILRCVPISNHLYFYWYRQILGQKVEFLVSFYNNEISEKSEIFDDQFSVERPDGSNFTLKIRSTKLEDSAMYFCAAKEQGPGETQYFGPGTRLLVL.

This clonotype was found a few times. A much larger clone differs from this one at a single base, so this may be a read error. This rearrangement joins TRBV24-1 to TRBJ2-5, with 7 positions matching TRBD2. Looked up from germline, CDR1 is KGHDR and CDR2 is SFDVKD. The CDR3 covers 14 residues. The DNA of the CDR3 is TGTGCCGCCAGTGATACGGGACTACAAGAGACCCAGTACTTC. Translated: CAASDTGLQETQYF.

The table lists this clonotype with a count of one. A read error is likely here: a far larger clone is one base away. CDR3 loop: CTSRRSSGPLGEQYF. The CDR3 DNA sequence: TGTACCAGCAGGCGATCTAGCGGGCCCCTTGGCGAGCAGTACTTC. V and J are TRBV3-1 and TRBJ2-7, with 8 bases identical to TRBD2. The CDR3 extends over 15 amino acids. Germline CDR1 is LGHDT and CDR2 is YNNKEL (reference sequence).

This clonotype was observed many times. V is TRBV2 and J is TRBJ1-4, with 7 bases fitting TRBD1. CDR3 length: 15 amino acids. V was clipped by 9 bases and J by 7 bases; unmatched bases: 14. Germline V gives CDR1 SNHLY, CDR2 FYNNEI. The CDR3: CASHRGASQGEKLFF. CDR3 bases: TGTGCCAGTCACAGGGGCGCGTCTCAGGGTGAAAAACTGTTTTTT.